This is a list of T cell receptor beta chains from one sample in a study of blood T cell repertoires in COVID-19. The assay was immunoSEQ multiplex PCR, and TCRdb's table has in-frame clones only and misses some. This sample carries a few hundred thousand clones, around 82% of them seen once, and the ten largest clones take 6.5% to 8.5%. The material sequenced was PBMCs or T cells enriched from blood (not recorded which). All receptors come from a woman in her forties with acute COVID-19. Both conserved end residues are part of each CDR3. A D gene is named only where the DNA matches it firmly. Size values are once, few and many counts, or a class for expanded clones, and some rows have none.

abundance: -; v_gene: TRBV3-1/TRBV3-2; d_gene: -; j_gene: TRBJ2-1; CDR3nt: TGTGCCAGCAGGAAGGTACAGGGAGGGGAGCAGTTCTTC; CDR3aa: CASRKVQGGEQFF
abundance: -; v_gene: TRBV7-3; d_gene: TRBD2; j_gene: TRBJ2-7; CDR3nt: TGTGCCAGCAGCTCCTTAGCGGGAGTTGGTGAGCAGTACTTC; CDR3aa: CASSSLAGVGEQYF
abundance: -; v_gene: TRBV28; d_gene: -; j_gene: TRBJ1-6; CDR3nt: TGTGCCAGCAGTGAAGCAGTGGGCACAAATTCACCCCTCCACTTT; CDR3aa: CASSEAVGTNSPLHF
abundance: -; v_gene: TRBV6-5; d_gene: -; j_gene: TRBJ1-6; CDR3nt: TGTGCCAGCACCTCTTCTGGGACACGAGATTCACCCCTCCACTTT; CDR3aa: CASTSSGTRDSPLHF
abundance: -; v_gene: TRBV11-2; d_gene: TRBD1; j_gene: TRBJ1-5; CDR3nt: TGTGCCAGCAGCCCTGACAGGGGGTACAATCAGCCCCAGCATTTT; CDR3aa: CASSPDRGYNQPQHF
abundance: once; v_gene: TRBV28; d_gene: -; j_gene: TRBJ1-5; CDR3nt: TGTGCCAGCAGTTTTGTGGGGGGGGGCAATCAGCCCCAGCATTTT; CDR3aa: CASSFVGGGNQPQHF
abundance: -; v_gene: TRBV11-2; d_gene: TRBD1; j_gene: TRBJ1-1; CDR3nt: TGTGCCAGCAGCTTAGGTCAGGGGGATCGGAACACTGAAGCTTTCTTT; CDR3aa: CASSLGQGDRNTEAFF
abundance: once; v_gene: TRBV9; d_gene: -; j_gene: TRBJ2-2; CDR3nt: TGTGCCAGCAGCGTTCGGCAGGCCAACACCGGGGAGCTGTTTTTT; CDR3aa: CASSVRQANTGELFF
abundance: -; v_gene: TRBV30; d_gene: -; j_gene: TRBJ1-3; CDR3nt: TGTGCCTGGGGGAGGTACGGTGACACCATATATTTT; CDR3aa: CAWGRYGDTIYF
abundance: -; v_gene: TRBV21-1; d_gene: -; j_gene: TRBJ2-7; CDR3nt: TGTGCCAGCAGCACCTGGACAGTAACCTACGAGCAGTACTTC; CDR3aa: CASSTWTVTYEQYF
abundance: -; v_gene: TRBV2; d_gene: TRBD1; j_gene: TRBJ1-5; CDR3nt: TGTGCCAGCAGAGAGGGGGCAAGCAATCAGCCCCAGCATTTT; CDR3aa: CASREGASNQPQHF
abundance: -; v_gene: TRBV4-2; d_gene: -; j_gene: TRBJ2-7; CDR3nt: TGTGCCAGCAAGGAGAGCGCCACCTCCTACGAGCAGTACTTC; CDR3aa: CASKESATSYEQYF
abundance: few; v_gene: TRBV5-1; d_gene: TRBD1; j_gene: TRBJ1-6; CDR3nt: TGCGCCAGCAGCTTTGGAGGGACAGGGAATTCACCCCTCCACTTT; CDR3aa: CASSFGGTGNSPLHF
abundance: few; v_gene: TRBV9; d_gene: TRBD1; j_gene: TRBJ2-1; CDR3nt: TGTGCCAGCAGCGTAGCCACTGACAGGGGACACAATGAGCAGTTCTTC; CDR3aa: CASSVATDRGHNEQFF
abundance: once; v_gene: TRBV9; d_gene: -; j_gene: TRBJ1-3; CDR3nt: TGTGCCAGCAGCCCCCTCCAGCAGGCCCGCTCTGGAAACACCATATATTTT; CDR3aa: CASSPLQQARSGNTIYF
abundance: -; v_gene: TRBV6-6; d_gene: -; j_gene: TRBJ1-1; CDR3nt: TGTGCCAGCAAGACAGGAAACACTGAAGCTTTCTTT; CDR3aa: CASKTGNTEAFF
abundance: -; v_gene: TRBV10-2; d_gene: -; j_gene: TRBJ1-5; CDR3nt: TGCGCCAGCAGTGAGTCGAGCCAGCCCCAGCATTTT; CDR3aa: CASSESSQPQHF
abundance: -; v_gene: TRBV10-2; d_gene: -; j_gene: TRBJ1-5; CDR3nt: TGCGCCAGCAGTGACAGGGGATACAATCAGCCCCAGCATTTT; CDR3aa: CASSDRGYNQPQHF
abundance: -; v_gene: TRBV5-4; d_gene: -; j_gene: TRBJ2-7; CDR3nt: TGTGCCAGCAGCTCCCCTTATGGAGACCGCTACGAGCAGTACTTC; CDR3aa: CASSSPYGDRYEQYF
abundance: -; v_gene: TRBV7-9; d_gene: -; j_gene: TRBJ2-2; CDR3nt: TGTGCCAGCAGCACCCAGACAGGAACCGGGGAGCTGTTTTTT; CDR3aa: CASSTQTGTGELFF
abundance: -; v_gene: TRBV7-2; d_gene: -; j_gene: TRBJ2-4; CDR3nt: TGTGCCAGCAGCTTAACCACTTCCAAAAACATTCAGTACTTC; CDR3aa: CASSLTTSKNIQYF
abundance: -; v_gene: TRBV7-2; d_gene: TRBD1; j_gene: TRBJ1-2; CDR3nt: TGTGCCAGCAGCGCCACCGGACAGGTGGAAGTCTATGGCTACACCTTC; CDR3aa: CASSATGQVEVYGYTF